The 30 T cell receptor beta chains given below trace back to one sample, sequenced in a study of blood T cell repertoires in COVID-19. Generated by immunoSEQ multiplex PCR, the TCRdb table keeps only in-frame clones and is missing some. The sample carries fewer than 200,000 clones, 80% to 90% recorded once. The sequenced sample consisted of peripheral blood. These receptors were obtained from a man aged 40-49 years with active or convalescent COVID-19.

This clone was observed a handful of times. The chain recombines TRBV11-2 with TRBJ2-1; TRBD2 agrees at 12 bases. The ends lost 4 bases at V and 9 bases at J; junction bases unmatched: 7. Per the germline V gene, CDR1 is SGHAT and CDR2 is FQNNGV. The CDR3 has 15 residues. CDR3 protein: CASSSLAGGPVEQFF. The DNA for the CDR3 is TGTGCCAGCAGCTCCCTAGCGGGGGGGCCCGTTGAGCAGTTCTTC.

This chain joins TRBV9 and TRBJ2-6, with a weak D call TRBD2 (5 bases). Germline CDR1 reads SGDLS; CDR2 reads YYNGEE. Trimming removed 0 bases from V and 0 bases from J, with 13 bases in between. The CDR3 contains 18 residues. The CDR3 DNA follows: TGTGCCAGCAGCGTAGCCGCGGACTCCTCCTCTGGGGCCAACGTCCTGACTTTC. This gives the protein CASSVAADSSSGANVLTF.

V is TRBV28 and J is TRBJ2-7; no definite D call. Trimming stripped 10 bases from V and 6 bases from J, with 19 bases between. CDR3 length equals 13 residues. Germline assignment: CDR1 MDHEN and CDR2 SYDVKM. As DNA, the CDR3 is TGTGCCACCGATCCTAACACGGGTCTCGAGCAGTACTTC. It encodes CATDPNTGLEQYF.

The J gene is TRBJ1-2, the V gene TRBV30; weak D call: TRBD1 (5 bases). This CDR3 has 17 residues. Germline V gives CDR1 GTSNPN, CDR2 SVGIG (reference sequence). V shed 0 bases and J shed 4 bases, with 21 bases lying between them. In nucleotides, the CDR3 is TGTGCCTGGAGTGTAGGGGTAGGGATGAGCAACCTCTATGGCTACACCTTC. Amino acid sequence: CAWSVGVGMSNLYGYTF.

Concerning this clone: Other DNA variants within this sample encode the same CDR3. The rearrangement uses TRBV2 and TRBJ2-7, with 8 nucleotides matching TRBD1. The CDR3 runs to 13 residues. The V gene's germline CDR1 is SNHLY and CDR2 FYNNEI. The V and J ends lost 4 bases and 2 bases, in that order; junction bases with no gene match: 1. As DNA, the CDR3 is TGTGCCAGCAGTGGACAGGGGCCCTACGAGCAGTACTTC. It codes for CASSGQGPYEQYF.

The chain uses TRBV10-3 and TRBJ1-3, with D possibly matching TRBD1 (5 bases). V was pared by 8 bases and J by 0 bases, with 11 bases between. The CDR3 has 14 residues. CDR1 is ENHRY and CDR2 is SYGVKD in the germline V gene. The CDR3 protein is CAIGLTDSGNTIYF. In DNA form, the CDR3 reads TGTGCCATCGGATTGACAGACTCTGGAAACACCATATATTTT.

CDR3 nucleotides: TGTGCCAGCAGTTACGGTCAGTCTTCTAGCACAGATACGCAGTATTTT. Protein: CASSYGQSSSTDTQYF. V usage is TRBV6-2 or TRBV6-3 and J usage is TRBJ2-3; D is uncertain. V shed 2 bases and J shed 0 bases, with 12 bases lying between them. CDR1 is MNHEY and CDR2 is SVGEGT in the germline V gene. This CDR3 is 16 amino acids long.

The chain has TRBV6-5 and TRBJ1-1; 9 bases fit TRBD1. Germline CDR1 is MNHEY and CDR2 is SVGAGI. The CDR3 covers 16 residues. V shed 2 bases and J 1 base; nucleotides not matched to a gene: 5. CDR3 nucleotide sequence: TGTGCCAGCAGTTACCGAGGACAGGGGCGGAACACTGAAGCTTTCTTT. Translation gives CASSYRGQGRNTEAFF.

This rearrangement joins TRBV4-1 to TRBJ1-5; no firm D call. This CDR3 spans 14 amino acids. CDR1 and CDR2 (germline): MGHRA, YSYEKL. Trimming shortened V by 0 bases and J by 5 bases, and 8 bases separated the two germline ends. The CDR3 region has the DNA TGCGCCAGCAGCCAAGATAACGGGGATCAGCCCCAGCATTTT. It codes for CASSQDNGDQPQHF.

The rearrangement uses TRBV7-9 and TRBJ1-4; 7 bases line up with TRBD1. The germline gives CDR1 SEHNR, CDR2 FQNEAQ (reference sequence). This CDR3 spans 13 amino acids. V was clipped by 5 bases and J by 8 bases; unmatched bases: 5. This chain's CDR3 is CASSPGTDEKLFF. In nucleotides, the CDR3 is TGTGCCAGCAGCCCTGGGACAGACGAAAAACTGTTTTTT.

This clone was counted only a few times. J is TRBJ2-1 and V is TRBV24-1; perhaps TRBD1 as D (6 bases). The CDR3 is made up of 18 amino acids. Trimming shortened V by 2 bases and J by 2 bases, and 18 bases separated the two germline ends. Germline CDR1 is KGHDR and CDR2 is SFDVKD. Written as DNA, the CDR3 is TGTGCCACCAGTGATTATGGCAGGGGCGATCCTCCCTACAATGAGCAGTTCTTC. Encoded protein: CATSDYGRGDPPYNEQFF.

The chain combines TRBV11-3 with TRBJ2-5; 8 bases map to TRBD2. The CDR3 runs 15 residues. Germline CDR1 reads SGHNT; CDR2 reads YENEEA. V lost 5 bases and J lost 5; bases outside the gene matches: 10. The DNA for the CDR3 is TGTGCCAGCAGCCCGGGACTAGGGTCCCCCGAGACCCAGTACTTC. This sequence encodes CASSPGLGSPETQYF.

This clone has just one count. This chain connects TRBV12-3 or TRBV12-4 to TRBJ1-1; a possible D gene is TRBD1 (5 bases). CDR3 length equals 12 residues. Trimming pared 0 bases from V and 10 bases from J, leaving 9 bases between. The CDR3 spells CASSLATRGAFF. The CDR3 bases are TGTGCCAGCAGTTTAGCCACAAGGGGAGCTTTCTTT.

This clone was counted once. The chain recombines TRBV13 with TRBJ2-6; maybe TRBD1 (5 bases). This CDR3 is 17 amino acids long. V was clipped by 2 bases and J by 4 bases, with 15 bases between them. Germline CDR1 PRHDT, CDR2 FYEKMQ (reference sequence). The CDR3 nucleotides read TGTGCCAGCAGCTTACTCAGGGCCCCCCCCGGGGCCAACGTCCTGACTTTC. Protein sequence: CASSLLRAPPGANVLTF. The full variable domain, completed using reference TRBV13 and TRBJ2-6, is AAGVIQSPRHLIKEKRETATLKCYPIPRHDTVYWYQQGPGQDPQFLISFYEKMQSDKGSIPDRFSAQQFSDYHSELNMSSLELGDSALYFCASSLLRAPPGANVLTFGAGSRLTVL.

This chain joins TRBV9 and TRBJ1-2; D is unresolved. Trimming pared 4 bases from V and 7 bases from J, leaving 17 bases between. Germline V CDR1 and CDR2: SGDLS, YYNGEE. This CDR3 has 14 amino acids. Here the CDR3 DNA reads TGTGCCAGCAGCCCCCGGACCTTGGCGGGTGGCTACACCTTC. Protein sequence: CASSPRTLAGGYTF.

V and J are TRBV7-8 and TRBJ1-1; no reliable D call. V was cut by 2 bases and J by 1 base, with 8 bases left in between. The CDR3 covers 14 residues. The germline gives CDR1 SGHVS, CDR2 FQNEAQ. In nucleotides, the CDR3 is TGTGCCAGCAGCTTAAACTCGGGGAACACTGAAGCTTTCTTT. Amino acids: CASSLNSGNTEAFF. The full variable domain, rest sourced from reference TRBV7-8 and TRBJ1-1, is GAGVSQSPRYKVAKRGQDVALRCDPISGHVSLFWYQQALGQGPEFLTYFQNEAQLDKSGLPSDRFFAERPEGSVSTLKIQRTQQEDSAVYLCASSLNSGNTEAFFGQGTRLTVV.

The chain combines TRBV7-6 with TRBJ2-5; TRBD2 agrees at 7 bases. The V and J ends lost 5 bases and 2 bases, in that order; junction bases with no gene match: 8. Germline V gives CDR1 SGHVS, CDR2 FNYEAQ. The CDR3 is 15 residues long. The DNA for the CDR3 is TGTGCCAGCAGCGCGCGCGGGGGAATTCAAGAGACCCAGTACTTC. It codes for CASSARGGIQETQYF.

This clone was seen only once. A junction boundary mismatches the germline segment, possibly from a read error. The rearrangement joins TRBV7-7 to TRBJ2-5; weak D call: TRBD2 (6 bases). Germline loops: CDR1 SSHAT, CDR2 FNYEAQ (reference sequence). CDR3 length: 15 residues. The DNA of the CDR3 is TGTGCTAGCAGCTTTGGGTCGGAGGGACCAGAGACCCAGTACTTC. Translating gives CASSFGSEGPETQYF.

This clone was recorded a few times. This sequence joins TRBV11-3 and TRBJ2-2; D is uncertain. With 2 bases removed from V and 1 base from J, the gap between germline ends came to 11 bases. Germline values: CDR1 SGHNT, CDR2 YENEEA. CDR3 size: 16 residues. This CDR3 reads CASSLSNTWNTGELFF. Written as DNA, the CDR3 is TGTGCCAGCAGCTTATCGAACACGTGGAACACCGGGGAGCTGTTTTTT.

The chain recombines TRBV14 with TRBJ1-2; possibly TRBD1 for D (6 bases). The CDR3 is made up of 13 amino acids. V lost 4 bases, J lost 2 bases, and 8 bases lay in between. The germline V gene has CDR1 SGHDN and CDR2 FVKESK. CDR3: CASSRTVNYGYTF. As DNA, the CDR3 is TGTGCCAGCAGCCGGACAGTAAACTATGGCTACACCTTC.

The CDR3 sequence: CASSQDLWGPSYEQYF. The CDR3, as DNA: TGCGCCAGCAGCCAAGATCTCTGGGGGCCTTCCTACGAGCAGTACTTC. The chain recombines TRBV4-1 with TRBJ2-7, with D perhaps matching TRBD1 (6 bases). Germline-derived CDR1 and CDR2 are MGHRA and YSYEKL. CDR3 length: 16 residues. Trimming cost V 0 bases and J 1 base, with 13 bases left between them.

The J gene is TRBJ1-5, the V gene TRBV5-8; D might be TRBD1 (5 bases). The length of the CDR3 is 16 residues. Germline V gene lookup returns CDR1 SGHTS and CDR2 YDEGEE. Trimming took 3 bases from V and 6 from J, leaving 19 bases between them. CDR3 in DNA: TGTGCCAGCAGCTCAGGCACCCTAAGGACAATTCAGCCCCAGCATTTT. Translated: CASSSGTLRTIQPQHF.

CDR3 loop: CASSLGPIRTLSGNTIYF. CDR3 coding DNA: TGCGCCAGCAGCTTGGGGCCCATAAGGACACTGTCTGGAAACACCATATATTTT. The gene calls are TRBV5-1 and TRBJ1-3; tentatively, D is TRBD1 (5 bases). Germline CDR1 and CDR2: SGHRS and YFSETQ. The CDR3 loop spans 18 amino acids. V lost 0 bases to trimming and J lost 1 base, with 17 bases between them.

The chain uses TRBV25-1 and TRBJ2-1; D call uncertain. V gave up 7 bases and J gave up 3 bases, with 10 bases separating them. CDR3 length: 13 residues. Germline lookup yields CDR1 MGHDK and CDR2 SYGVNS. The CDR3 DNA reads TGTGCCAGCACCCCATCTAGCTACAATGAGCAGTTCTTC. This codes for CASTPSSYNEQFF.

The V and J genes are TRBV27 and TRBJ2-3; unclear D gene. V lost 6 bases to trimming and J lost 6 bases, with 10 bases between them. CDR1 MNHEY and CDR2 SMNVEV come from the germline V gene (reference sequence). This CDR3 comprises 12 residues. Here the CDR3 reads CASRQPGDTQYF. CDR3 sequence (DNA): TGTGCCAGCAGGCAGCCCGGGGATACGCAGTATTTT.

This sequence joins TRBV28 and TRBJ2-2; perhaps TRBD1 as D (6 bases). The germline V and J ends were trimmed by 5 bases and 1 base, with 11 bases remaining between them. This CDR3 region has 15 residues. The germline V gene encodes CDR1 MDHEN and CDR2 SYDVKM. The CDR3 spells CASSPTGMNTGELFF. Here the CDR3 DNA reads TGTGCCAGCAGTCCCACAGGGATGAACACCGGGGAGCTGTTTTTT. The full variable domain, rest sourced from reference TRBV28 and TRBJ2-2, is DVKVTQSSRYLVKRTGEKVFLECVQDMDHENMFWYRQDPGLGLRLIYFSYDVKMKEKGDIPEGYSVSREKKERFSLILESASTNQTSMYLCASSPTGMNTGELFFGEGSRLTVL.

This sequence joins TRBV6-2 or TRBV6-3 and TRBJ2-5; D call uncertain. This CDR3 is built from 11 residues. Trimming cost V 4 bases and J 3 bases, with 3 bases left between them. Germline loops: CDR1 MNHEY, CDR2 SVGEGT. The CDR3 sequence: CASSLEETQYF. Here the CDR3 DNA reads TGTGCCAGCAGTTTAGAAGAGACCCAGTACTTC.

The V gene is TRBV2, the J gene TRBJ1-4; 8 bases agree with TRBD1. The CDR3 totals 15 residues. From germline, CDR1 is SNHLY and CDR2 FYNNEI. J lost 4 bases, V lost 6 bases, and 7 bases had no gene match. The CDR3 region is CASRADRGGNEKLFF. The CDR3 region has the DNA TGTGCCAGCAGGGCTGACAGGGGCGGTAATGAAAAACTGTTTTTT. Looking up the rest from reference TRBV2 and TRBJ1-4 gives the full variable domain: EPEVTQTPSHQVTQMGQEVILRCVPISNHLYFYWYRQILGQKVEFLVSFYNNEISEKSEIFDDQFSVERPDGSNFTLKIRSTKLEDSAMYFCASRADRGGNEKLFFGSGTQLSVL.

The chain is built from TRBV10-3 and TRBJ2-2, with 9 bases identical to TRBD1. V was clipped by 6 bases and J by 0 bases; unmatched bases: 8. Per germline, CDR1 ENHRY and CDR2 SYGVKD. This CDR3 comprises 17 residues. CDR3 in amino acids: CAIRADRGVSNTGELFF. DNA of the CDR3: TGTGCCATCAGAGCGGACAGGGGAGTTTCGAACACCGGGGAGCTGTTTTTT.

V is TRBV11-2 and J is TRBJ1-3; 7 positions match TRBD1. CDR1 is SGHAT, CDR2 FQNNGV, per germline. The CDR3 consists of 15 residues. The V segment lost 0 bases and the J segment 11 bases; nucleotides outside the gene matches: 10. CDR3 loop: CASSLEYDRAKPIYF. CDR3 DNA sequence: TGTGCCAGCAGCTTAGAATATGACAGGGCGAAGCCCATATATTTT.